This TCR beta chain was identified during a study of T cells in Graves' hyperthyroidism and ophthalmopathy. Study-wide points: Model output signaled ophthalmopathy a median roughly 6.1 months ahead of onset.

Using RNA transcripts as the source, TCR beta CDR3 regions were amplified. TCR CDR3 regions were first amplified by RT-PCR with HTBI primers. TCRdb used MiXCR to reprocess the multiplex PCR reads, holding one entry per CDR3 protein. The sample carries a few hundred thousand distinct CDR3 sequences, less than 20% recorded once. Germline CDR1 MNHNS, CDR2 SASEGT. The CDR3 covers 15 residues. V gave up 6 bases and J gave up 4 bases; unmatched junction bases: 11. There are many counts of this clonotype. Its antigen is still unknown. Patients were excluded for uncontrolled infection, other autoimmune disease, pregnancy or lactation. Blood was drawn at first hyperthyroidism diagnosis, before any ophthalmopathy symptoms.

The rearrangement links TRBV6-1 to TRBJ1-2; 7 nucleotides line up with TRBD1. This TCR was sampled from a woman aged 18-29 years with Graves' hyperthyroidism that later progressed to Graves' ophthalmopathy. Sequencing was carried out using blood. CDR3 in DNA: TGTGCCAGCAGGCCCACTCCACAGGGGACCTATGGCTACACCTTC. Protein sequence: CASRPTPQGTYGYTF.